This T cell receptor (beta chain) was captured in a study of shared T cell receptors in the human thymus. This clone has just a few counts. Germline V lookup: CDR1 MDHEN, CDR2 SYDVKM. CDR3 length equals 15 residues. The trim removed 5 bases at V and 3 bases at J, leaving 4 bases unmatched. Clones were sequenced by immunoSEQ multiplex PCR, and TCRdb holds only the in-frame ones, with some missing. This repertoire shows roughly 410,000 clones, approximately 95% found once; its top ten account for approximately 0.02%. The specimen was thymocytes. This receptor was taken from a human donor. The chain carries TRBV28 and TRBJ2-2; 9 positions agree with TRBD1. CDR3 sequence: CASSQTGGYTGELFF. CDR3 bases: TGTGCCAGCAGTCAAACAGGGGGCTACACCGGGGAGCTGTTTTTT.